This TCR beta chain stems from a study of blood T cells in healthy people across ages (dated by TCRdb to the mid-2010s). Regarding the study in general: Template switching captured roughly one uniquely barcoded TCR beta cDNA molecule per two T cells in model experiments. Two additional independent replicas of 1 million unique cDNA reads from the same blood draw were analyzed for two donors (one aged 18 to 29 and one aged 80 or older). The donors were split into four age groups: young (average about 16 years), middle-aged (more than 35), aged (approximately 60) and long-lived (roughly 88). Using deep sequencing normalized with unique cDNA molecular identifiers, the study measured how TCR beta repertoire diversity changes with age. To avoid experimental bias, donors of different ages were spread randomly across the sequencing lanes. General study outcomes and caveats: The CMV infection status of donors was not known, potentially confounding age-related changes in expanded clonotypes. There was a strong correlation between observed TCR beta diversity and the percentage of naive T cells measured by flow cytometry. Because profiling used bulk unsorted PBMCs, naive and antigen-experienced compartments could not be compared conclusively. As age increased, observed TCR beta diversity per million T cells dropped in a roughly linear way, and a significant reduction was already evident by age 40. Compared with the aged group, the long-lived group had more naive CD4+ T cells, fewer expanded clones and increased TCR diversity, a pattern suggesting age selection. Estimates of total diversity based on one million sequenced T cells were considered lower bounds and underestimates.

Worth noting for this clonotype: It lacks a known antigen. The sample holds no much larger clone one base away, and base qualities are not on file.

The library was produced with 5' RACE. Sequencing relied on an Illumina HiSeq 2500. A second PCR of about 6 to 11 cycles was performed with a sample-barcoded 5' primer and a J-beta primer mix. A unique molecular identifier was introduced onto each TCR beta cDNA molecule by a template-switch 5' adaptor carrying 12 random nucleotides. Each sample yielded at least 2.5 million CDR3-containing paired-end reads. First-strand cDNA synthesis was performed from all RNA using the Mint cDNA synthesis kit, with priming by a TRBC-specific oligonucleotide. All cDNA was treated with uracil-DNA glycosylase and then went through a first 18-cycle PCR with the universal primers M1SS and BC2_uni_R. As for the original processing: Normalization of each sample was performed by random selection of 1 million high-quality reads, each carrying a distinct molecular identifier. Instead of being binned into consensus sequences, reads with shared molecular identifiers were discarded. MiTCR, with a Q25 quality threshold and the strictest error-elimination algorithm, was used for CDR3 identification, clonotype clustering and error correction. A nonparametric unseen species model with Euler transformation was used to estimate a lower bound on total TCR beta diversity. In-frame beta chains were kept once TCRdb had trimmed the public reads at Q25 with fastp and called clones with MiXCR. Under each unique CDR3 protein, matching rows form one entry showing the most common genes and DNA. TCRdb's processing, not the study's, gives the V and J calls here. The sample has about 780,000 distinct CDR3 sequences on record, around 45% of them singletons. The ten biggest clones cover roughly 20% of the sample.

Donors were 30 to 45 systemically healthy Caucasian individuals from Russia aged roughly 6 to 90 years. Each donor gave around 9.5 milliliters of peripheral blood, collected into EDTA-treated Vacutainer tubes. Ficoll-Paque density-gradient centrifugation was used to isolate PBMCs, with at least 6 million obtained per sample. Total RNA, at least 5.5 micrograms per sample, was extracted from PBMCs with Trizol reagent. For every donor, flow cytometry on a PBMC aliquot measured the percentage of naive CD45RAhigh/CD27high T cells. Trimmed from V: 5 bases; trimmed from J: 5 bases; junction bases lacking a gene match: 10. Per the germline V gene (reference sequence), DFQATT is the CDR1 and SNEGSKA is the CDR2. The CDR3 holds 15 amino acids from the cysteine to the phenylalanine. Only the CDR3 DNA stays, 45 bases, in frame from base 1.

The chain joins TRBV20-1 to TRBJ2-3; TRBD2 aligns with 10 central bases. The clonotype comes from a man older than 75 in good health. Sequencing was performed on blood. In nucleotides, the sequence is TGCAGTGCTGTCTCCGGAGCGGGAGGGGGAGATACGCAGTATTTT. This encodes CSAVSGAGGGDTQYF.